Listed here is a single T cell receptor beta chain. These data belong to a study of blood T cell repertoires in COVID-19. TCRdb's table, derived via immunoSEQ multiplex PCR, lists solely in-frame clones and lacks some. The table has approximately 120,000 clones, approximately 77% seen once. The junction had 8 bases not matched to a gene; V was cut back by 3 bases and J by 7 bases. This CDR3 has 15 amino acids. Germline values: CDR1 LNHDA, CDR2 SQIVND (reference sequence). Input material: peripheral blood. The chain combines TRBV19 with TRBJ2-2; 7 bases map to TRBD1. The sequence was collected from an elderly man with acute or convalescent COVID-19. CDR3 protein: CASSIVGGAFGELFF. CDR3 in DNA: TGTGCCAGTAGTATCGTAGGGGGCGCATTCGGGGAGCTGTTTTTT.